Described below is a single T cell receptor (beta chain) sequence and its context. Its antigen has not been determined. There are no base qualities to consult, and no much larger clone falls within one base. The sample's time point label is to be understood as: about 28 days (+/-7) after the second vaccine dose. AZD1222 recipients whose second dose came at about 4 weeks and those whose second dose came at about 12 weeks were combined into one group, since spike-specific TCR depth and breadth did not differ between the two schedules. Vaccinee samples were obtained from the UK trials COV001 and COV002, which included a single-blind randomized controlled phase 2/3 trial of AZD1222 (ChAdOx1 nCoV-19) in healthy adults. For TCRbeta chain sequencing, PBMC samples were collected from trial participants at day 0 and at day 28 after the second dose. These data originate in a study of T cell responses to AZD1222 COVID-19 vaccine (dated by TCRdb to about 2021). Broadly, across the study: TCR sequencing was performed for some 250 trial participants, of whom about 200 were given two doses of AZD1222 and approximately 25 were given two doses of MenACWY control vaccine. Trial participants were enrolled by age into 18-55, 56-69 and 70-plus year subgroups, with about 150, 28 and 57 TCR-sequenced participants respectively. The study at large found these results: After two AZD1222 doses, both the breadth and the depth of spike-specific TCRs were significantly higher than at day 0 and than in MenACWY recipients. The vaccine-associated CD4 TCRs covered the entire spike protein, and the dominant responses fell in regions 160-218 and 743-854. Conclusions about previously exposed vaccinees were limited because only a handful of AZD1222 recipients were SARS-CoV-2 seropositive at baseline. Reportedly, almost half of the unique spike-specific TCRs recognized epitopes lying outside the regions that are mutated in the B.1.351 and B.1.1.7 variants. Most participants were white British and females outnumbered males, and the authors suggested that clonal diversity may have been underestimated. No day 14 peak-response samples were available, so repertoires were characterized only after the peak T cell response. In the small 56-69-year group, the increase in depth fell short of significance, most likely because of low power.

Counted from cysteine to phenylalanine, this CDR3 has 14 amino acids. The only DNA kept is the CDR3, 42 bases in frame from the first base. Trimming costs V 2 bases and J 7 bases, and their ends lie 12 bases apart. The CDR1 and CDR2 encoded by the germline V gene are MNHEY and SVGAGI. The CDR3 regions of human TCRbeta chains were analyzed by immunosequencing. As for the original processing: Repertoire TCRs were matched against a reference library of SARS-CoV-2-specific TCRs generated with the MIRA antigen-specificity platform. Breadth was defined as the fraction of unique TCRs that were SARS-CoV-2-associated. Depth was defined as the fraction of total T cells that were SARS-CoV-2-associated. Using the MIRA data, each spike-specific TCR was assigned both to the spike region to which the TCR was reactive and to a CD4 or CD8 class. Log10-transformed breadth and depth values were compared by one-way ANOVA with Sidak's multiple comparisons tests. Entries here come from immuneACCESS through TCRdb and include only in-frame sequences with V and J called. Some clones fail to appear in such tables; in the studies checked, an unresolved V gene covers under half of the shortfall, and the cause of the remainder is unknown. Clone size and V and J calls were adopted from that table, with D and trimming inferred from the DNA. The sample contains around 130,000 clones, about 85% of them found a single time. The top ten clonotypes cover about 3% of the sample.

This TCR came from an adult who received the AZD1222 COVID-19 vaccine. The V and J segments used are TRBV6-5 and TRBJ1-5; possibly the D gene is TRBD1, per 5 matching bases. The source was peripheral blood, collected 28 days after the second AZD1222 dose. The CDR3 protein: CASSYTGGGQPQHF. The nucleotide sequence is TGTGCCAGCAGTTACACCGGGGGAGGGCAGCCCCAGCATTTT.